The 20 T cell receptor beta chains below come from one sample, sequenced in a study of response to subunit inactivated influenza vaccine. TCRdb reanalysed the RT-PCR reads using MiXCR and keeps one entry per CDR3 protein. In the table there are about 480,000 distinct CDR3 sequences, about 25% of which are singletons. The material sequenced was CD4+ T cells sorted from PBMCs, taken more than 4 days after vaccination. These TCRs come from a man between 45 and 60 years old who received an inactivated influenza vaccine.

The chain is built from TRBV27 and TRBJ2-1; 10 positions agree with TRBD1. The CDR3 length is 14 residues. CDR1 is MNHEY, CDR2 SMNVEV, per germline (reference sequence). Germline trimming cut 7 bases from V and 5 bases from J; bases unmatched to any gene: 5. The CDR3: CASNRDRGHNEQFF. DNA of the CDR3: TGTGCCAGCAACCGGGACAGGGGTCACAATGAGCAGTTCTTC.

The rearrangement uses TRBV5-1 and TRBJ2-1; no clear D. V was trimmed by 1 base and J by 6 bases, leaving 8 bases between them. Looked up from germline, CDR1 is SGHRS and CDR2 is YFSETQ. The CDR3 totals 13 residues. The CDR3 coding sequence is TGCGCCAGCAGCTTGAACAGTCTCAATGAGCAGTTCTTC. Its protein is CASSLNSLNEQFF.

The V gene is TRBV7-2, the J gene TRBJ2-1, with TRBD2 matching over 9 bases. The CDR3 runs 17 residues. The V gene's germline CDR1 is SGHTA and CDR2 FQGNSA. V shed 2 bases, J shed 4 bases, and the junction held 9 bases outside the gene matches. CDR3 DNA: TGTGCCAGCAGCTTAACGGCGGGGGGGCGGGCTTACAATGAGCAGTTCTTC. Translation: CASSLTAGGRAYNEQFF.

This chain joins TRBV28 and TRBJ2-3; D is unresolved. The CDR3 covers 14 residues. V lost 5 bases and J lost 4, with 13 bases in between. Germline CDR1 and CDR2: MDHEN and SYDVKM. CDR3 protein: CASSKMDGPDTQYF. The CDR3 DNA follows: TGTGCCAGCAGTAAAATGGACGGACCAGATACGCAGTATTTT.

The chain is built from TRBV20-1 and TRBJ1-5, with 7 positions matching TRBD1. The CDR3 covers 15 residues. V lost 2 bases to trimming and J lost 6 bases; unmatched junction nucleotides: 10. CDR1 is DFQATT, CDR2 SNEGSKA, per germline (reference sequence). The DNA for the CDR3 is TGCAGTGCTAGACTCCCAAAGACAGGGCCTCAGCCCCAGCATTTT. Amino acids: CSARLPKTGPQPQHF.

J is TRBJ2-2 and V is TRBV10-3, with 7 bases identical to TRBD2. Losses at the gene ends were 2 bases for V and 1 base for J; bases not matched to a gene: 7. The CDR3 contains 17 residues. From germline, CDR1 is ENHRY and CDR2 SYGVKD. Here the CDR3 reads CAISEDVAGRNTGELFF. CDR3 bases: TGTGCCATCAGTGAGGACGTAGCGGGCCGGAACACCGGGGAGCTGTTTTTT.

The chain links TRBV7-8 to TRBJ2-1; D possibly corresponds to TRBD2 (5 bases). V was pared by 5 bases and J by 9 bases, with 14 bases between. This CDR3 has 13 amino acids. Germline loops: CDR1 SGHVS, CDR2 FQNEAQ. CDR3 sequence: CASSATRRGEQFF. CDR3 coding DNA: TGTGCCAGCAGCGCTACTAGGAGAGGTGAGCAGTTCTTC.

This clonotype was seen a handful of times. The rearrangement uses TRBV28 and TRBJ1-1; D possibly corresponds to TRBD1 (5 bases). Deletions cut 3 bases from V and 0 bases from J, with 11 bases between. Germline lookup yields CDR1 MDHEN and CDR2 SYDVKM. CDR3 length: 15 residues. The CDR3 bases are TGTGCCAGCAGTTTGTCGGGGACCATGAACACTGAAGCTTTCTTT. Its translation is CASSLSGTMNTEAFF.

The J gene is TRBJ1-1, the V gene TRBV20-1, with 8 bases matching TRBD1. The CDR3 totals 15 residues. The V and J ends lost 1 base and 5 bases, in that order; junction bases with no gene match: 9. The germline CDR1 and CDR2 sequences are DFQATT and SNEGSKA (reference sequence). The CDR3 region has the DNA TGCAGTGCTAGAGGCACAGGGGGAGGAAGAACTGAAGCTTTCTTT. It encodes CSARGTGGGRTEAFF.

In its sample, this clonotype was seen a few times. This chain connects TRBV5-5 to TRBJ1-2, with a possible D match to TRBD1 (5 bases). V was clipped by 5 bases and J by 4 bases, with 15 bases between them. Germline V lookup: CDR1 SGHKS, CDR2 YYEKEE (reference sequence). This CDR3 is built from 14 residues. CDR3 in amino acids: CASRRDLALYGYTF. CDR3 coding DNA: TGTGCCAGCAGAAGGGACCTTGCCCTCTATGGCTACACCTTC.

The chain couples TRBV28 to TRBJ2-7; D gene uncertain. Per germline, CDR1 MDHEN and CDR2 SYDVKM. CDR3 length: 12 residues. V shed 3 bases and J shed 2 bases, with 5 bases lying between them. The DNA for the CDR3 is TGTGCCAGCAGTTTTAAGACCTACGAGCAGTACTTC. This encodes CASSFKTYEQYF. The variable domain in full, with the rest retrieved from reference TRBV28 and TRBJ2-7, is DVKVTQSSRYLVKRTGEKVFLECVQDMDHENMFWYRQDPGLGLRLIYFSYDVKMKEKGDIPEGYSVSREKKERFSLILESASTNQTSMYLCASSFKTYEQYFGPGTRLTVT.

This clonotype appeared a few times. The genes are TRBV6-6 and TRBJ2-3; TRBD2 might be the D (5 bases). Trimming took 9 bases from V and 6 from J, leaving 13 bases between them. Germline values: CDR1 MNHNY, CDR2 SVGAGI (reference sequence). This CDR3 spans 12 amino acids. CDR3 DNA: TGTGCCAGTCTTTCTAGCTGGGATACGCAGTATTTT. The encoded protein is CASLSSWDTQYF.

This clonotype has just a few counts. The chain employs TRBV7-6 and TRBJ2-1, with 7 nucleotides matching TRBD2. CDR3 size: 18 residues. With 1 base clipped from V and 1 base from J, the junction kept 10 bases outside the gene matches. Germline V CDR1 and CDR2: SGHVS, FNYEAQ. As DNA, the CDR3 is TGTGCCAGCAGCTTAGGGGGTAGCGGGCTAAGGTCCTACAATGAGCAGTTCTTC. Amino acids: CASSLGGSGLRSYNEQFF.

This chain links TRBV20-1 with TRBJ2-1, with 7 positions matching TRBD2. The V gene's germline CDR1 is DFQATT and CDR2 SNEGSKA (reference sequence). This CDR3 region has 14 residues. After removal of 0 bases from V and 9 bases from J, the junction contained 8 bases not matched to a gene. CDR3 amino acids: CSARDRTSPSEQFF. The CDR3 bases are TGCAGTGCTAGAGATAGGACTAGTCCCAGTGAGCAGTTCTTC.

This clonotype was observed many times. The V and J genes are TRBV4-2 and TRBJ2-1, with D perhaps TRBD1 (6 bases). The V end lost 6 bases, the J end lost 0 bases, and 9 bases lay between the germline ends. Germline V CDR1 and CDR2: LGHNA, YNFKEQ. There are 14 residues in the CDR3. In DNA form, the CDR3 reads TGTGCCAGCAGTCGGACAGACTCCTACAATGAGCAGTTCTTC. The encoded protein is CASSRTDSYNEQFF.

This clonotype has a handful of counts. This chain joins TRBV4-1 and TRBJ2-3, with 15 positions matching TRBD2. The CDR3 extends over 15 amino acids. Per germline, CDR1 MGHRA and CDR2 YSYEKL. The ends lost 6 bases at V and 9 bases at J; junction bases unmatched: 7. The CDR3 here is CASRSLGTSGGTQYF. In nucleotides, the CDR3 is TGCGCCAGCAGATCCCTCGGGACTAGCGGGGGGACGCAGTATTTT.

CDR3 loop: CASSLGPSGGLTDTQYF. The CDR3 nucleotides are TGCGCCAGCAGCTTGGGTCCTAGCGGGGGGCTCACAGATACGCAGTATTTT. The chain has TRBV5-1 and TRBJ2-3, with 11 bases that match TRBD2. V lost 0 bases and J lost 2; bases outside the gene matches: 5. This CDR3 contains 17 residues. The V gene's germline CDR1 is SGHRS and CDR2 YFSETQ.

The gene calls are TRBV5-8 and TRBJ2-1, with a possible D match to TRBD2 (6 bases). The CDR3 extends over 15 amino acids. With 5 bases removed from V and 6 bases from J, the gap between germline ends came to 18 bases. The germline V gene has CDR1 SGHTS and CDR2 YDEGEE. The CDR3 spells CASSSGVLWGNEQFF. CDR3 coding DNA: TGTGCCAGCAGTTCGGGGGTGTTGTGGGGCAATGAGCAGTTCTTC.

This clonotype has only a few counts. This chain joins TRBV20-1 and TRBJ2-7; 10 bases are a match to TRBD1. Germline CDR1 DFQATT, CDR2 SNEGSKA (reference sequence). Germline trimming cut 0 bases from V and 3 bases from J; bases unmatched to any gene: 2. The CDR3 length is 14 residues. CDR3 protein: CSAREGTGVYEQYF. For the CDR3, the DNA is TGCAGTGCTAGAGAGGGGACAGGGGTCTACGAGCAGTACTTC.

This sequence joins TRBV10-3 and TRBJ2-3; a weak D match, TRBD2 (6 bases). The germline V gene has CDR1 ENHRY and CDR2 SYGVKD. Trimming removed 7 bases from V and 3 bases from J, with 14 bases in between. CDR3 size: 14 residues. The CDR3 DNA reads TGTGCCATCAAGGGCGGGATAGTGACAGATACGCAGTATTTT. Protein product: CAIKGGIVTDTQYF.